The T cell receptor beta chain described here comes from a study of T cells in Graves' hyperthyroidism and ophthalmopathy. Germline CDR1 is SGHVS and CDR2 is FNYEAQ. CDR3 length equals 13 residues. The V gene lost 5 bases and the J gene lost 0 bases, with 7 bases spanning the gap. In its sample, this clonotype was seen many times. Its specificity is unknown. RNA transcripts yielded amplified TCR beta CDR3 regions. Using the HTBI primer set, a first-round RT-PCR was run on the TCR CDR3. TCRdb ran MiXCR on the multiplex PCR reads and lists one entry per CDR3 protein. The sample has fewer than 750,000 distinct CDR3 sequences, more than 14% seen once. General observations from the study: Ophthalmopathy got predicted by the model a median approximately 6.4 months before its onset. Ophthalmopathy and stable hyperthyroidism were told apart by a 13 V-J model. Most thyroid clonotypes expanded above 0.001 were also detected in blood.

Sequences were obtained from blood. The clonotype originates from a woman in her 50s with Graves' ophthalmopathy. The gene calls are TRBV7-6 and TRBJ1-1; TRBD1 is a possible D gene (5 bases). This CDR3 is CASSAQVNTEAFF. The CDR3 DNA reads as TGTGCCAGCAGCGCACAGGTGAACACTGAAGCTTTCTTT.